The clone carrying this TCR beta chain appeared many times. Its antigen remains unknown. This sample was taken from a study of early T cells in non-severe SARS-CoV-2 infection. Overall study results and limits: CD4 and private specificities were missed by VDJdb matching, which favored anti-spike CD8 responses.

The CDR3 consists of 16 residues. Trimming left V 2 bases short and J 1 base short, with 12 bases between. CDR1 is SGDLS and CDR2 is YYNGEE in the germline V gene. TCRdb reprocessed the 5' RACE reads with MiXCR, giving one entry per CDR3 protein. Of 70,000 to 90,000 distinct CDR3 sequences detected, around 11% appear once; the ten largest clones hold 4.7%. The J gene is TRBJ2-2, the V gene TRBV9, with D possibly TRBD1 on 6 matching bases. The clonotype comes from an adult who was a healthcare worker with PCR-confirmed SARS-CoV-2 infection or an uninfected control (not recorded which). Sequences were obtained from whole blood. The CDR3 spells CASSVSKQGNTGELFF. For the CDR3, the DNA is TGTGCCAGCAGCGTTTCGAAACAGGGGAACACCGGGGAGCTGTTTTTT. Combining the CDR3 with reference TRBV9 and TRBJ2-2 gives the whole variable domain DSGVTQTPKHLITATGQRVTLRCSPRSGDLSVYWYQQSLDQGLQFLIQYYNGEERAKGNILERFSAQQFPDLHSELNLSSLELGDSALYFCASSVSKQGNTGELFFGEGSRLTVL.